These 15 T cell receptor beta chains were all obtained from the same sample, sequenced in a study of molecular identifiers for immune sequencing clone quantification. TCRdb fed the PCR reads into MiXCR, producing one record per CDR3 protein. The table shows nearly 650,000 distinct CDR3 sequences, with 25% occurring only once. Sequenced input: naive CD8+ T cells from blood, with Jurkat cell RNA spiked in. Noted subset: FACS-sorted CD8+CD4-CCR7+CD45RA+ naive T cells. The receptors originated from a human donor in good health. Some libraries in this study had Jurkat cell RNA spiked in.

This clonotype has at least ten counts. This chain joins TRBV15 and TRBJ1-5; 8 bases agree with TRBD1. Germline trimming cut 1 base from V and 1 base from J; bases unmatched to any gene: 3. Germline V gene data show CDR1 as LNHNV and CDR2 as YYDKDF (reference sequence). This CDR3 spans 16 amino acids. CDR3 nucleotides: TGTGCCACCAGCAGAGTGGGGACAGGAAGCAATCAGCCCCAGCATTTT. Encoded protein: CATSRVGTGSNQPQHF. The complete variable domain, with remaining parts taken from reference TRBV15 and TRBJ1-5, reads DAMVIQNPRYQVTQFGKPVTLSCSQTLNHNVMYWYQQKSSQAPKLLFHYYDKDFNNEADTPDNFQSRRPNTSFCFLDIRSPGLGDTAMYLCATSRVGTGSNQPQHFGDGTRLSIL.

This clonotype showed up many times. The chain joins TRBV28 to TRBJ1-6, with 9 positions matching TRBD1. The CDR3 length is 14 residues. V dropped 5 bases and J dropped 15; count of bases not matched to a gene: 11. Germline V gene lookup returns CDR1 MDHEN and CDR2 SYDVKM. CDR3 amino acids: CASSPRLLTGGLHF. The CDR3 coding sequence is TGTGCCAGCAGTCCCCGACTCCTGACAGGGGGCCTCCACTTT.

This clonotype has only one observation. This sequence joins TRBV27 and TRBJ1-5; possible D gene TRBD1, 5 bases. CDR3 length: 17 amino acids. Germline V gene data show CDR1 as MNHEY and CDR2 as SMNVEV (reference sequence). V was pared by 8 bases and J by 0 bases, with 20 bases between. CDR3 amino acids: CASCTLPGLLSNQPQHF. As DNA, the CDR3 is TGTGCCAGCTGCACTTTACCGGGACTTCTTAGCAATCAGCCCCAGCATTTT.

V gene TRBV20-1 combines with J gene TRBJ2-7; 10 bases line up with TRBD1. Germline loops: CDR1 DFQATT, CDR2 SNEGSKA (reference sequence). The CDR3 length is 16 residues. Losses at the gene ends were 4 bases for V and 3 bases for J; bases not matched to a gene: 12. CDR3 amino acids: CSAKVPGQGRYYEQYF. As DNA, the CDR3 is TGCAGTGCTAAAGTCCCGGGACAGGGGCGGTACTACGAGCAGTACTTC.

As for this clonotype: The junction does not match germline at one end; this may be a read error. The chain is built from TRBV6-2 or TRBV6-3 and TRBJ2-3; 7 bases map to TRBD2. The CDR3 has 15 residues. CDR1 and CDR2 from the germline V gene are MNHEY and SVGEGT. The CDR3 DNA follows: TGTGTCAGCAGTTACTCCGCGGGGGTGGCAGATACGCAGTATTTT. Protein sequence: CVSSYSAGVADTQYF.

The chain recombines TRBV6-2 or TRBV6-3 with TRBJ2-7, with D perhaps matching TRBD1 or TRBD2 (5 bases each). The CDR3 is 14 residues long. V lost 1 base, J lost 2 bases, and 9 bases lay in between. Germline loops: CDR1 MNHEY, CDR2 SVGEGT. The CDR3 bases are TGTGCCAGCAGTTACTATGGGGGAACCTACGAGCAGTACTTC. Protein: CASSYYGGTYEQYF.

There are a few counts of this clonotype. The CDR3: CASSRGGGTPSTDTQYF. The CDR3 DNA is TGTGCCAGCAGCCGCGGCGGGGGGACCCCATCCACAGATACGCAGTATTTT. The genes are TRBV5-4 and TRBJ2-3; 8 nucleotides line up with TRBD2. There are 17 residues in the CDR3. Trimming removed 4 bases from V and 2 bases from J; junction bases left unmatched: 12. Germline V CDR1 and CDR2: SGHNT, YYREEE (reference sequence).

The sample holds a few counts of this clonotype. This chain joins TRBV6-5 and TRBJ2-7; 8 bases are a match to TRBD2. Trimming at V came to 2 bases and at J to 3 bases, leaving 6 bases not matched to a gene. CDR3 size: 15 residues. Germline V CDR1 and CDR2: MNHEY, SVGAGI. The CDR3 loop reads CASSYMSGGFYEQYF. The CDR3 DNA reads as TGTGCCAGCAGTTACATGAGCGGGGGTTTCTACGAGCAGTACTTC.

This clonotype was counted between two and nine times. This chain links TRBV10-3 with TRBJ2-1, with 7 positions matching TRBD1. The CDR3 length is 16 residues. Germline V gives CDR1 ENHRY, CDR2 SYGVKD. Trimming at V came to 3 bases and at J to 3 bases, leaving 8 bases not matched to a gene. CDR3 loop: CAISDPTGVLYNEQFF. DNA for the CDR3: TGTGCCATCAGTGACCCTACAGGGGTACTCTACAATGAGCAGTTCTTC.

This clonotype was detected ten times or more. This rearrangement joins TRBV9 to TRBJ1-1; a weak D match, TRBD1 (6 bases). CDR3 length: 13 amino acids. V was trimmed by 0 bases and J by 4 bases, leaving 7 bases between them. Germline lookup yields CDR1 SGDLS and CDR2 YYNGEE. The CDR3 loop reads CASSVAGATEAFF. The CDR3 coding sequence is TGTGCCAGCAGCGTAGCAGGGGCCACTGAAGCTTTCTTT. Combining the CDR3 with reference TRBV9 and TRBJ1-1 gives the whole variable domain DSGVTQTPKHLITATGQRVTLRCSPRSGDLSVYWYQQSLDQGLQFLIQYYNGEERAKGNILERFSAQQFPDLHSELNLSSLELGDSALYFCASSVAGATEAFFGQGTRLTVV.

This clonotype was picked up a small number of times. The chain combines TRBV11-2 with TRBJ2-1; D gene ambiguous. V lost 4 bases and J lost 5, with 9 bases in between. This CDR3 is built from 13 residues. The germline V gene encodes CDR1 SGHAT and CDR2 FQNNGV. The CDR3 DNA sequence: TGTGCCAGCAGCTATCCCCCCGACAATGAGCAGTTCTTC. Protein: CASSYPPDNEQFF.

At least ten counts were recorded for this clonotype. DNA of the CDR3: TGTGCCACCCAGAGGACAGACTCCTACGAGCAGTACTTC. It yields the protein CATQRTDSYEQYF. This chain links TRBV27 with TRBJ2-7; D perhaps matches TRBD1 (6 bases). Germline V lookup: CDR1 MNHEY, CDR2 SMNVEV (reference sequence). V lost 10 bases and J lost 0, with 13 bases in between. There are 13 residues in the CDR3.

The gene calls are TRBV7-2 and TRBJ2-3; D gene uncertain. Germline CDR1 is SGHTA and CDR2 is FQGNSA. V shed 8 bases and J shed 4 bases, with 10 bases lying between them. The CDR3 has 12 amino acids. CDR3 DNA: TGTGCCAGCCGCCTTAGCCCAGATACGCAGTATTTT. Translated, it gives CASRLSPDTQYF.

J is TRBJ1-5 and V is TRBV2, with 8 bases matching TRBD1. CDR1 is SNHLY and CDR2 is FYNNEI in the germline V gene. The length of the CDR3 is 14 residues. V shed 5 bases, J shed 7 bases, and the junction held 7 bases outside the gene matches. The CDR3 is CASSKTGVLQPQHF. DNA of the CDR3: TGTGCCAGCAGTAAGACAGGGGTATTGCAGCCCCAGCATTTT.

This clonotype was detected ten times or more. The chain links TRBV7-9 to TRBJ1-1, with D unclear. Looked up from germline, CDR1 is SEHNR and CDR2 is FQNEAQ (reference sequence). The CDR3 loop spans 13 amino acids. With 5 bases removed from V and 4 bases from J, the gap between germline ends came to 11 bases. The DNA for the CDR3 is TGTGCCAGCAGCCGCGCTTTCAGCACTGAAGCTTTCTTT. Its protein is CASSRAFSTEAFF.